These 27 T cell receptor beta chains originate from one sample sequenced in a study of T cell repertoires in cytomegalovirus infection. For these receptors, no antigen is known. TCRdb called the reads again in MiXCR, with one record for every CDR3 protein. The table records around 900,000 distinct CDR3 sequences, 25% to 40% of them present only once. Sequenced material: cultured CD8+ T cells from PBMCs, taken from culture after CMV antigen stimulation. Source of these receptors: a human donor in good health (CMV status not recorded). Some clones in this sample may be carry-over from other donors' samples.

This clonotype appeared a few times. The gene calls are TRBV7-6 and TRBJ2-2, with no clear D. The CDR3 is 13 amino acids. The germline V gene encodes CDR1 SGHVS and CDR2 FNYEAQ. Trimming took off 3 bases at V and 6 bases at J, with 8 bases between the two ends. CDR3 DNA: TGTGCCAGCAGCTTCCGCGATCCCGGGGAGCTGTTTTTT. It encodes CASSFRDPGELFF. Using reference TRBV7-6 and TRBJ2-2 for the parts outside the CDR3, the full variable domain is GAGVSQSPRYKVTKRGQDVALRCDPISGHVSLYWYRQALGQGPEFLTYFNYEAQQDKSGLPNDRFSAERPEGSISTLTIQRTEQRDSAMYRCASSFRDPGELFFGEGSRLTVL.

CDR3 sequence reads: CASSRGGLTYNEQFF. The CDR3 nucleotides read TGTGCCAGCAGCCGGGGGGGCCTAACCTACAATGAGCAGTTCTTC. The V and J genes are TRBV27 and TRBJ2-1; 8 bases match TRBD2. The trim removed 6 bases at V and 2 bases at J, leaving 6 bases unmatched. Germline lookup yields CDR1 MNHEY and CDR2 SMNVEV (reference sequence). There are 15 residues in the CDR3.

The genes are TRBV4-2 and TRBJ2-1; TRBD1 matches 7 bases. CDR3 length: 16 residues. Germline CDR1 is LGHNA and CDR2 is YNFKEQ. The junction had 5 bases not matched to a gene; V was cut back by 0 bases and J by 3 bases. The CDR3 region has the DNA TGTGCCAGCAGCCAAGACCCCGGGACAGTCTACAATGAGCAGTTCTTC. It codes for CASSQDPGTVYNEQFF.

This clonotype was recorded a few times. The J gene is TRBJ2-1, the V gene TRBV7-6, with unresolved D. CDR3 length equals 13 residues. V lost 5 bases and J 4 bases, leaving 9 bases between the germline ends. Looked up from germline, CDR1 is SGHVS and CDR2 is FNYEAQ. The CDR3 loop is CASSDFLYNEQFF. CDR3 sequence (DNA): TGTGCCAGCAGCGACTTTTTGTACAATGAGCAGTTCTTC.

This clonotype was detected ten times or more. The chain carries TRBV7-9 and TRBJ2-3; no reliable D call. This CDR3 comprises 14 residues. Trimming took 4 bases from V and 7 from J, leaving 15 bases between them. Germline lookup yields CDR1 SEHNR and CDR2 FQNEAQ (reference sequence). CDR3 coding DNA: TGTGCCAGCAGCTCCCCAGCTATGGCCTATACGCAGTATTTT. It yields the protein CASSSPAMAYTQYF.

This clonotype was picked up a small number of times. The rearrangement uses TRBV6-5 and TRBJ2-2; 7 nucleotides align to TRBD1. This CDR3 spans 16 amino acids. V was clipped by 0 bases and J by 6 bases; unmatched bases: 7. Per the germline V gene, CDR1 is MNHEY and CDR2 is SVGAGI. The CDR3 region has the DNA TGTGCCAGCAGTTACTCCTTTGACAGGGTGGCCGGGGAGCTGTTTTTT. Encoded protein: CASSYSFDRVAGELFF.

The chain links TRBV28 to TRBJ2-7; 8 bases align to TRBD1. The CDR3 is 13 amino acids. V lost 7 bases and J lost 3; bases outside the gene matches: 5. CDR1 and CDR2 (germline): MDHEN, SYDVKM. Here the CDR3 reads CASTRDRGYEQYV. The CDR3 DNA reads as TGTGCCAGCACTCGAGACAGGGGCTACGAGCAGTACGTC.

The CDR3 DNA reads TGCAGTGCCCCCGGGGCTATTTCCTACGAGCAGTACTTC. This encodes CSAPGAISYEQYF. This chain joins TRBV20-1 and TRBJ2-7; the D gene could be TRBD1 or TRBD2 (5 bases each). The V gene's germline CDR1 is DFQATT and CDR2 SNEGSKA (reference sequence). The CDR3 has 13 residues. The V end was cut by 6 bases, the J end by 1 base, with 13 bases between.

V usage is TRBV6-5 and J usage is TRBJ1-2, with D hard to call. Per germline, CDR1 MNHEY and CDR2 SVGAGI. Trimming removed 4 bases at V and 5 bases at J, with 20 bases between. CDR3 length equals 16 residues. The CDR3 DNA reads as TGTGCCAGCAGTTCGAGCCCCTCCCCCAGAACATATGGCTACACCTTC. It is translated as CASSSSPSPRTYGYTF.

The V gene is TRBV11-2, the J gene TRBJ2-7; 7 nucleotides match TRBD2. The CDR3 runs 14 residues. With V trimmed by 4 bases and J by 6 bases, 9 bases remained unmatched. Germline V lookup: CDR1 SGHAT, CDR2 FQNNGV. The CDR3 here is CASSSGRVGGEQYV. CDR3 in DNA: TGTGCCAGCAGCTCTGGGAGGGTAGGAGGCGAGCAGTACGTC.

The chain carries TRBV27 and TRBJ2-3, with 11 bases matching TRBD2. Per germline, CDR1 MNHEY and CDR2 SMNVEV (reference sequence). CDR3 size: 16 residues. After removal of 7 bases from V and 3 bases from J, the junction contained 9 bases not matched to a gene. The CDR3 bases are TGTGCCAGCAAGACTAGACTAGCGGGGTTGACAGATACGCAGTATTTT. It specifies CASKTRLAGLTDTQYF.

The gene calls are TRBV10-3 and TRBJ2-5; no firm D call. V was trimmed by 11 bases and J by 2 bases, leaving 12 bases between them. This CDR3 has 12 amino acids. Germline CDR1 is ENHRY and CDR2 is SYGVKD. The CDR3 loop is CAVRDTQETQYF. CDR3 DNA: TGTGCCGTAAGAGATACTCAAGAGACCCAGTACTTC.

The table lists this clonotype with a few counts. This rearrangement joins TRBV11-1 to TRBJ1-6; 7 bases fit TRBD1. The CDR3 has 14 amino acids. Germline CDR1 reads SGHAT; CDR2 reads FQDESV (reference sequence). V shed 4 bases, J shed 9 bases, and the junction held 6 bases outside the gene matches. CDR3 protein: CASSSRQGVSPLHF. In nucleotides, the CDR3 is TGTGCCAGCAGCTCCCGACAGGGTGTTTCACCCCTCCACTTT.

This rearrangement joins TRBV7-9 to TRBJ2-2, with D possibly being TRBD1 (5 bases). Trimming left V 9 bases short and J 3 bases short, with 11 bases between. Germline CDR1 is SEHNR and CDR2 is FQNEAQ (reference sequence). There are 13 residues in the CDR3. The CDR3 DNA is TGTGCCAGTCAGGGTTCGTACACCGGGGAGCTGTTTTTT. This encodes CASQGSYTGELFF.

This clonotype occurred many times. V gene TRBV7-2 combines with J gene TRBJ1-2; D remains unclear. V lost 5 bases to trimming and J lost 3 bases, with 16 bases between them. The CDR3 loop spans 15 amino acids. The germline V gene has CDR1 SGHTA and CDR2 FQGNSA. The CDR3 is CASSLRASPYYGYTF. CDR3 bases: TGTGCCAGCAGCCTTAGGGCCTCTCCGTACTATGGCTACACCTTC.

At least ten counts were recorded for this clonotype. The gene calls are TRBV7-9 and TRBJ2-7, with D perhaps TRBD1 or TRBD2 (5 bases each). V lost 5 bases and J lost 4, with 12 bases in between. The CDR3 is 13 amino acids. The V gene's germline CDR1 is SEHNR and CDR2 FQNEAQ (reference sequence). CDR3: CASSPPGSYEQYV. In DNA form, the CDR3 reads TGTGCCAGCAGCCCCCCAGGGAGTTACGAGCAGTACGTC.

In this sample, this clonotype turned up many times. The chain joins TRBV7-9 to TRBJ2-4; 11 positions agree with TRBD1. CDR1 SEHNR and CDR2 FQNEAQ come from the germline V gene (reference sequence). This CDR3 region has 16 residues. The V gene end was trimmed by 5 bases and the J gene end by 1 base; junction bases not matched to a gene: 4. As DNA, the CDR3 is TGTGCCAGCAGCCCCGGACAGGGGGCGGCCAAAAACATTCAGTACTTC. Residues: CASSPGQGAAKNIQYF.

The chain has TRBV9 and TRBJ2-2, with TRBD1 matching over 7 bases. This CDR3 is 14 amino acids long. Germline loops: CDR1 SGDLS, CDR2 YYNGEE. V lost 6 bases, J lost 7 bases, and 9 bases stayed unmatched. CDR3: CASNPDRDGGELFF. The CDR3, as DNA: TGTGCCAGCAACCCCGACAGGGACGGCGGGGAGCTGTTTTTT.

The chain employs TRBV12-3 or TRBV12-4 and TRBJ1-2, with D hard to call. Trimming took off 5 bases at V and 3 bases at J, with 13 bases between the two ends. The CDR3 length is 14 residues. CDR3 DNA sequence: TGTGCCAGCAGTCCCCGGGGAGTACACTATGGCTACACCTTC. The encoded protein is CASSPRGVHYGYTF.

Concerning this clonotype itself: A much bigger clone sits one base away, suggesting this may be a read error. V gene TRBV7-2 combines with J gene TRBJ2-5, with 13 bases lining up with TRBD2. The germline CDR1 and CDR2 sequences are SGHTA and FQGNSA. This CDR3 spans 15 amino acids. Here the CDR3 reads CVSSPGLAGVETQYF. The CDR3, as DNA: TGTGTCAGCAGCCCCGGACTAGCGGGGGTGGAGACCCAGTACTTC.

V usage is TRBV19 and J usage is TRBJ2-2; D might be TRBD1 (6 bases). CDR3 length equals 15 residues. V lost 9 bases and J 3 bases, leaving 17 bases between the germline ends. Germline V gives CDR1 LNHDA, CDR2 SQIVND (reference sequence). The CDR3 DNA sequence: TGTGCCAGCTCTCCCCGGGACAAGCACACCGGGGAGCTGTTTTTT. It codes for CASSPRDKHTGELFF.

This clonotype has only one observation. V and J are TRBV20-1 and TRBJ1-2; D gene ambiguous. Germline V gene sequence: CDR1 DFQATT, CDR2 SNEGSKA (reference sequence). V was trimmed by 6 bases and J by 6 bases, leaving 14 bases between them. This CDR3 is built from 12 residues. As DNA, the CDR3 is TGCAGTGCCGGGGTTATGAGTGATGGCTACACCTTC. This codes for CSAGVMSDGYTF.

This clonotype has a handful of counts. The CDR3 spells CAIGEDSNTEAFF. The CDR3 DNA reads as TGTGCCATCGGAGAGGACAGCAACACTGAAGCTTTCTTT. The rearrangement uses TRBV10-3 and TRBJ1-1, with TRBD1 as a possible D gene (6 bases). Per germline, CDR1 ENHRY and CDR2 SYGVKD. The ends were cut back, 8 bases at V and 2 bases at J, with 12 bases in the middle. This CDR3 has 13 residues.

This clonotype was seen a handful of times. The genes are TRBV7-8 and TRBJ2-7; a weak D match, TRBD1 (5 bases). Germline-derived CDR1 and CDR2 are SGHVS and FQNEAQ. The CDR3 has 15 amino acids. Trimming left V 4 bases short and J 3 bases short, with 16 bases between. CDR3 loop: CASSYSAGRIYEQYF. CDR3 coding DNA: TGTGCCAGCAGCTATTCGGCAGGGCGGATCTACGAGCAGTACTTC. The entire variable domain, with the rest obtained from reference TRBV7-8 and TRBJ2-7, is as follows: GAGVSQSPRYKVAKRGQDVALRCDPISGHVSLFWYQQALGQGPEFLTYFQNEAQLDKSGLPSDRFFAERPEGSVSTLKIQRTQQEDSAVYLCASSYSAGRIYEQYFGPGTRLTVT.

This clonotype was seen only a few times. Written as DNA, the CDR3 is TGTGCCAGCAGTTACCTCTGGCCAGAGAGCACAGATACGCAGTATTTT. It yields the protein CASSYLWPESTDTQYF. This sequence joins TRBV6-6 and TRBJ2-3; D is unclear. The CDR3 loop spans 16 amino acids. V was clipped by 2 bases and J by 0 bases, with 12 bases between them. Germline CDR1 MNHNY, CDR2 SVGAGI (reference sequence).

CDR3 loop: CASSAGTGGTQYV. The DNA for the CDR3 is TGTGCCAGCAGCGCCGGGACAGGGGGGACACAGTACGTC. The chain employs TRBV11-3 and TRBJ2-7; 11 bases line up with TRBD1. The V and J ends lost 5 bases and 10 bases, in that order; junction bases with no gene match: 7. CDR1 SGHNT and CDR2 YENEEA come from the germline V gene. The CDR3 spans 13 residues.

This clonotype was seen a handful of times. The chain links TRBV7-9 to TRBJ1-2; 7 bases are shared with TRBD1. There are 13 residues in the CDR3. Unmatched junction bases numbered 9, after V lost 8 bases and J lost 6 bases. CDR1 SEHNR and CDR2 FQNEAQ come from the germline V gene (reference sequence). The CDR3 here is CASEAGGIDGYTF. The CDR3 bases are TGTGCCAGCGAGGCAGGGGGTATCGATGGCTACACCTTC.